A selection of T cell receptor beta chains follows, all from one sample in a study of CD8 T cells in ankylosing spondylitis. TCRdb fed the 5' RACE reads into MiXCR, producing one record per CDR3 protein. The sample holds under 200,000 distinct CDR3 sequences, 10% to 15% seen once. Sequencing used blood, either unsorted or a sorted T cell fraction (not recorded which). These receptors were collected from a female donor with ankylosing spondylitis or in good health (not recorded which). CDR3s include the opening cysteine and the closing phenylalanine or tryptophan. A D gene is named only where the DNA matches it firmly. The size of a clone is reported for some rows only, either as once, few or many, or as a class for expanded clones.

abundance | j_gene | v_gene | d_gene | CDR3aa | CDR3nt
few | TRBJ1-2 | TRBV3-1 | . | CASSRRALGDQNYGYTF | TGTGCCAGCAGCCGACGAGCCCTGGGGGATCAGAACTATGGCTACACCTTC
many | TRBJ1-1 | TRBV7-9 | . | CASSSPGRGDTEAFF | TGTGCCAGCAGCTCCCCAGGACGGGGGGACACTGAAGCTTTCTTT
few | TRBJ1-1 | TRBV6-2/TRBV6-3 | . | CASSFLGNKEAFF | TGTGCCAGCAGTTTTCTTGGGAATAAAGAAGCTTTCTTT
. | TRBJ1-1 | TRBV5-5 | . | CASSLSGAFTPGEAFF | TGTGCCAGCAGCTTGTCAGGTGCCTTCACGCCCGGTGAAGCTTTCTTT
many | TRBJ1-1 | TRBV20-1 | TRBD1 | CSAIDRGRSRAFF | TGCAGTGCCATCGACAGGGGTAGGTCTCGAGCTTTCTTT
few | TRBJ2-1 | TRBV12-3/TRBV12-4 | TRBD2 | CASSATLAGVYNEQFF | TGTGCCAGCAGTGCCACACTAGCGGGAGTCTACAATGAGCAGTTCTTC
many | TRBJ2-3 | TRBV12-3/TRBV12-4 | TRBD2 | CASSLLSSGGSTDTQYF | TGTGCCAGCAGTTTACTGTCTAGCGGAGGGAGCACAGATACGCAGTATTTT
few | TRBJ2-1 | TRBV6-2/TRBV6-3 | . | CASSYGAGAFF | TGTGCCAGCAGTTACGGGGCCGGCGCGTTCTTC
many | TRBJ2-7 | TRBV11-1 | TRBD1 | CASSLFDREDGARSYEQYF | TGTGCCAGCAGCTTATTCGACAGGGAAGATGGGGCTAGGAGCTACGAGCAGTACTTC
. | TRBJ1-1 | TRBV30 | . | CACGLGLITEAFF | TGTGCCTGCGGACTGGGACTGATCACTGAAGCTTTCTTT
few | TRBJ1-5 | TRBV27 | . | CASSLYRNQPQHF | TGTGCCAGCAGTTTATACAGGAATCAGCCCCAGCATTTT
few | TRBJ1-2 | TRBV25-1 | . | CASSGEGAAGGYTF | TGTGCCAGCAGTGGGGAGGGCGCAGCCGGTGGCTACACCTTC
many | TRBJ1-5 | TRBV4-3 | . | CASSQSQEGYQPQHF | TGCGCCAGCAGCCAATCCCAGGAAGGTTATCAGCCCCAGCATTTT
. | TRBJ2-7 | TRBV6-6 | TRBD1 | CASRRTGDYEQYF | TGTGCCAGCAGACGGACAGGAGACTACGAGCAGTACTTC
many | TRBJ1-3 | TRBV7-9 | TRBD1 | CASSRGQEPGNTIYF | TGTGCCAGCAGCAGAGGACAGGAACCTGGAAACACCATATATTTT
. | TRBJ2-5 | TRBV5-1 | . | CASSFRGGETQYF | TGCGCCAGCAGCTTCAGGGGTGGAGAGACCCAGTACTTC
many | TRBJ2-1 | TRBV9 | . | CASSVGLGVFSSYNEQFF | TGTGCCAGCAGCGTAGGACTAGGAGTATTTAGCTCCTACAATGAGCAGTTCTTC
. | TRBJ2-2 | TRBV19 | . | CASSTPTPGELFF | TGTGCCAGTAGTACACCAACCCCCGGGGAGCTGTTTTTT
many | TRBJ1-5 | TRBV15 | TRBD1 | CATSTRQGPQHF | TGTGCCACCAGCACCAGACAGGGTCCCCAGCATTTT
many | TRBJ2-3 | TRBV5-1 | TRBD1 | CASSLRDSSTDTQYF | TGCGCCAGCAGCTTACGGGACAGCAGCACAGATACGCAGTATTTT
few | TRBJ2-3 | TRBV7-2 | . | CASSLFVGDTQYF | TGTGCCAGCAGCTTATTTGTGGGAGATACGCAGTATTTT
few | TRBJ2-1 | TRBV5-4 | TRBD1 | CASSRQGPNNEQFF | TGTGCCAGCAGCCGACAGGGACCCAACAATGAGCAGTTCTTC
many | TRBJ2-1 | TRBV5-1 | TRBD2 | CASSLDSGRASYEQFF | TGCGCCAGCAGCTTGGATAGCGGGAGGGCCTCCTATGAGCAGTTCTTC
many | TRBJ1-1 | TRBV5-1 | . | CASRKGGDTEAFF | TGCGCCAGCAGAAAGGGAGGTGACACTGAAGCTTTCTTT
many | TRBJ2-1 | TRBV5-1 | . | CASSHSGEARNEQFF | TGCGCCAGCAGCCATAGCGGAGAGGCTAGAAATGAGCAGTTCTTC
many | TRBJ1-2 | TRBV7-2 | . | CASSIDTYGYTF | TGTGCCAGCAGCATAGACACCTATGGCTACACCTTC
few | TRBJ2-2 | TRBV6-2/TRBV6-3 | TRBD1 | CASSSRIHGTDTGELFF | TGTGCCAGCAGTTCCCGAATCCACGGGACAGACACCGGGGAGCTGTTTTTT
few | TRBJ1-2 | TRBV9 | . | CASSPNHPNYGYTF | TGTGCCAGCAGCCCCAACCATCCCAACTATGGCTACACCTTC
. | TRBJ2-5 | TRBV7-2 | . | CASSRQRGDQETQYF | TGTGCCAGCAGCCGACAAAGGGGGGACCAAGAGACCCAGTACTTC
many | TRBJ2-5 | TRBV12-3/TRBV12-4 | . | CASSLLVGRQETQYF | TGTGCCAGCAGTTTATTAGTGGGGCGCCAAGAGACCCAGTACTTC
many | TRBJ2-3 | TRBV5-1 | TRBD2 | CASSRTLAGAADTQYF | TGCGCCAGCAGCCGCACCCTAGCGGGAGCCGCAGATACGCAGTATTTT
many | TRBJ2-2 | TRBV29-1 | . | CSVSGVANTGELFF | TGCAGCGTTTCAGGGGTTGCGAACACCGGGGAGCTGTTTTTT
many | TRBJ1-2 | TRBV12-3/TRBV12-4 | TRBD1 | CASSLAGTGYYGYTF | TGTGCCAGCAGTTTAGCTGGGACAGGGTACTATGGCTACACCTTC
. | TRBJ2-3 | TRBV7-7 | TRBD2 | CASSLRTSGRAETDTQYF | TGTGCCAGCAGCCTACGGACTAGCGGGAGAGCCGAGACAGATACGCAGTATTTT
many | TRBJ1-6 | TRBV28 | . | CASSFTNSPLHF | TGTGCCAGCAGTTTTACCAATTCACCCCTCCACTTT
. | TRBJ2-7 | TRBV27 | . | CANSLLALDKGEQYF | TGTGCCAACAGTTTATTGGCCCTAGACAAGGGCGAGCAGTACTTC
few | TRBJ1-2 | TRBV6-2/TRBV6-3 | . | CASSLETLSGYTF | TGTGCCAGCAGCCTTGAGACTCTCTCCGGCTACACCTTC
. | TRBJ1-5 | TRBV29-1 | . | CSTSPGVNQPQHF | TGCAGCACGTCCCCAGGGGTCAATCAGCCCCAGCATTTT
many | TRBJ1-5 | TRBV6-2/TRBV6-3 | . | CASSYSGGYQPQHF | TGTGCCAGCAGTTACTCGGGAGGGTACCAGCCCCAGCATTTT
. | TRBJ1-4 | TRBV5-6 | . | CASSPWTADNEKLFF | TGTGCCAGCAGCCCTTGGACAGCGGACAATGAAAAACTGTTTTTT